What follows describes a single T cell receptor (beta chain). This clonotype turned up a few times. The antigen it binds to is not known. The sample holds no much larger clone one base away, and base qualities are not on file. The source of the sample is a study of T-cell memory formation after mild COVID-19 (TCRdb year 2021). Study-level background: TCR sequence clusters from the two donors were found to be largely donor specific. Longitudinal TCRalpha and TCRbeta repertoire sequencing tracked T-cell clones expanding and contracting after mild COVID-19 in two donors. Two young, previously healthy adult volunteers made up the cohort, one male and one female.

Ficoll-Paque density gradient centrifugation was used to isolate PBMCs. Overall results and qualifications from the work: Some responding clones were detected in pre-infection memory, which suggested that pre-existing cross-reactive memory T cells had joined the SARS-CoV-2 response. SARS-CoV-2 specificity of the second-wave clones peaking on day 37 was not confirmed. The study included only a couple of mild cases, and larger cohorts that include severe cases with pre-infection samples were judged to be necessary. From day 15 to 85, contracting clones showed balanced CD4/CD8 phenotypes, whereas a second wave of clones that expanded from day 15 to 37 leaned towards CD4+. Contracting CD4+ clones were found mainly in CM and EM memory subsets, while CD8+ clones were enriched in EMRA.

Sequencing was carried out with an Illumina NovaSeq 6000. cDNA libraries for TCRalpha and TCRbeta were prepared by 5'RACE using constant-segment primers, with sample barcodes and unique molecular identifiers added. RNA was extracted from every sample with Trizol reagent. Library amplification was performed in two PCR steps, and a second sample barcode and Illumina TruSeq adapters were introduced in the second step. The libraries were sequenced on an Illumina NovaSeq using 2 x 150 bp paired-end reads. The source study handled its data this way. Reads were demultiplexed and collapsed into UMI-guided consensus sequences with migec v1.2.7. Using mixcr v2.1.11, the UMI consensuses were aligned to TRA and TRB V and J templates and assembled into clonotypes. A clonotype was counted as expanded or contracted only when both edgeR and NoisET called the clonotype significant, with the noise models trained on biological replicates. edgeR calls used a false discovery rate-adjusted p below 0.01 and a log2 fold-change threshold of 1. As an exploratory analysis of dynamics, max-normalized trajectories of the 1000 most abundant clonotypes were examined by PCA with hierarchical clustering. Each responding clone was given a CD4 or CD8 phenotype based on the CD4+ and CD8+ repertoires, which had been sequenced separately. The raw public data were reprocessed by TCRdb itself: fastp quality trimming at Q25, MiXCR clonotype calling, in-frame beta chains only. Here each entry gathers all rows of one CDR3 protein and keeps the most common genes and DNA. V and J calls and clone size were set by TCRdb, not the authors. Within this sample are 110,000 to 150,000 distinct CDR3 sequences, with 11% to 15% of them counted one time only. The top ten hold around 30% of the sample.

The sequencing sample was made of PBMCs or a T cell subset sorted from them (not recorded which). The source is an adult woman who had mild COVID-19 (a few samples of this study predate the infection). The sample titles of this study are shuffled in the database, so cell type and time point are left out; the donor was told from shared clones.

CDR3 protein: CASSSGPPYEQYF. The sequenced DNA: TGTGCCAGCAGTTCCGGGCCGCCCTACGAGCAGTACTTC. The chain is assembled from TRBV12-3 or TRBV12-4 and TRBJ2-7, with no reliable assignment of the D segment. V lost 4 bases and J lost 2 bases; the stretch between them is 9 bases long. From cysteine to phenylalanine, the CDR3 is 13 amino acids long. The DNA shown is the 39-base CDR3, in frame from base 1.